One and the same sample provided the 21 T cell receptor beta chains below, sequenced in a study of T cell repertoires in cytomegalovirus infection. A single record per CDR3 protein comes from TCRdb applying MiXCR to the reads. This repertoire shows 150,000 to 200,000 distinct CDR3 sequences, around 15% found once; its top ten account for approximately 30%. The specimen sequenced was PBMCs. These receptors came from a human donor in good health (CMV status not recorded). Some clones in this sample may be carry-over from other donors' samples.

This clonotype occurred many times. This rearrangement joins TRBV7-2 to TRBJ1-6, with TRBD1 as a possible D gene (6 bases). CDR3 size: 15 residues. Germline V gene sequence: CDR1 SGHTA, CDR2 FQGNSA. V lost 4 bases and J 10 bases, leaving 17 bases between the germline ends. Written as DNA, the CDR3 is TGTGCCAGCAGCTCAGATACAGGGTATAGGTCACCCCTCCACTTT. Translating gives CASSSDTGYRSPLHF.

This sequence joins TRBV2 and TRBJ2-2; 8 nucleotides agree with TRBD2. The CDR3 is 15 amino acids. The junction had 10 bases not matched to a gene; V was cut back by 11 bases and J by 2 bases. Germline CDR1 reads SNHLY; CDR2 reads FYNNEI. This CDR3 reads CAVPRGAENTGELFF. The CDR3, as DNA: TGTGCCGTCCCGCGGGGGGCGGAAAACACCGGGGAGCTGTTTTTT.

This clonotype was seen only a few times. The chain couples TRBV2 to TRBJ2-7, with a possible D match to TRBD1 (6 bases). V was clipped by 7 bases and J by 2 bases, with 18 bases between them. CDR3 length: 15 amino acids. The V gene's germline CDR1 is SNHLY and CDR2 FYNNEI. As DNA, the CDR3 is TGTGCCAGCACCATCCCCGGGACACCTACCTACGAGCAGTACTTC. Residues: CASTIPGTPTYEQYF.

The rearrangement joins TRBV29-1 to TRBJ1-1; possible D gene TRBD1, 5 bases. Germline V gene lookup returns CDR1 SQVTM and CDR2 ANQGSEA. This CDR3 is built from 14 residues. V lost 1 base and J 1 base, leaving 10 bases between the germline ends. The CDR3 sequence: CSVEVGGRNTEAFF. The CDR3, as DNA: TGCAGCGTTGAAGTGGGGGGAAGGAACACTGAAGCTTTCTTT. Drawing the rest from reference TRBV29-1 and TRBJ1-1, the complete variable domain is SAVISQKPSRDICQRGTSLTIQCQVDSQVTMMFWYRQQPGQSLTLIATANQGSEATYESGFVIDKFPISRPNLTFSTLTVSNMSPEDSSIYLCSVEVGGRNTEAFFGQGTRLTVV.

This clonotype showed up just a few times. The V and J genes are TRBV7-3 and TRBJ2-1, with 8 nucleotides matching TRBD2. Germline CDR1 SGHTA, CDR2 FQGTGA. This CDR3 is built from 13 residues. The trim removed 4 bases at V and 7 bases at J, leaving 3 bases unmatched. The DNA of the CDR3 is TGTGCCAGCAGCTCCTCGGGAGGGAATGAGCAGTTCTTC. It yields the protein CASSSSGGNEQFF.

This chain links TRBV27 with TRBJ1-1; maybe TRBD1 (5 bases). Trimming took 4 bases from V and 0 from J, leaving 12 bases between them. The CDR3 spans 15 residues. Germline V gene lookup returns CDR1 MNHEY and CDR2 SMNVEV (reference sequence). CDR3 residues: CASSSQGIVNTEAFF. For the CDR3, the DNA is TGTGCCAGCAGTTCCCAGGGAATTGTGAACACTGAAGCTTTCTTT.

This chain uses TRBV4-3 with TRBJ1-5; D is undetermined. V lost 0 bases and J 3 bases, leaving 3 bases between the germline ends. Germline loops: CDR1 LGHNA, CDR2 YSLEER. The CDR3 length is 13 residues. The DNA of the CDR3 is TGCGCCAGCAGCCAAGACTTCAATCAGCCCCAGCATTTT. This translates into CASSQDFNQPQHF.

This clonotype was counted ten times or more. This CDR3 is CASSLDRVNEQYF. The CDR3 nucleotides read TGTGCCAGCAGCTTAGACAGGGTGAACGAGCAGTACTTC. The chain uses TRBV7-2 and TRBJ2-7; tentative D call: TRBD1 (6 bases). The germline V gene encodes CDR1 SGHTA and CDR2 FQGNSA. V shed 1 base and J shed 5 bases, with 9 bases lying between them. The CDR3 length is 13 residues.

The V and J genes are TRBV29-1 and TRBJ2-5, with D perhaps matching TRBD1 (6 bases). V lost 6 bases and J 1 base, leaving 12 bases between the germline ends. Per germline, CDR1 SQVTM and CDR2 ANQGSEA. The CDR3 totals 13 residues. The CDR3 region has the DNA TGCAGCGTCAAGGACAGTCTCCAAGAGACCCAGTACTTC. Protein product: CSVKDSLQETQYF. Based on the CDR3 plus reference TRBV29-1 and TRBJ2-5, the full variable domain is SAVISQKPSRDICQRGTSLTIQCQVDSQVTMMFWYRQQPGQSLTLIATANQGSEATYESGFVIDKFPISRPNLTFSTLTVSNMSPEDSSIYLCSVKDSLQETQYFGPGTRLLVL.

Comments on this clonotype: A much bigger clone sits one base away, suggesting this may be a read error. J is TRBJ2-7 and V is TRBV2, with TRBD2 identical over 7 bases. Germline-derived CDR1 and CDR2 are SNHLY and FYNNEI. J gave up 1 base and V 9 bases, and 9 bases lay outside the gene matches. This CDR3 has 14 amino acids. The CDR3 bases are TGTGCCAGTGACGGGTCTAGCGGATCCTACGAGCAGTACTTC. Its translation is CASDGSSGSYEQYF.

This clonotype has a count of ten or more. V is TRBV7-2 and J is TRBJ1-1, with D unresolved. CDR3 length equals 19 residues. V was pared by 1 base and J by 1 base, with 22 bases between. Germline V lookup: CDR1 SGHTA, CDR2 FQGNSA. This CDR3 reads CASSLVSLGRLISNTEAFF. Written as DNA, the CDR3 is TGTGCCAGCAGCTTAGTGTCCCTTGGGCGACTTATTTCGAACACTGAAGCTTTCTTT.

Ten or more counts support this clonotype. The chain employs TRBV7-2 and TRBJ1-1; 7 bases map to TRBD1. Trimming at V came to 4 bases and at J to 2 bases, leaving 4 bases not matched to a gene. This CDR3 spans 14 amino acids. The germline V gene encodes CDR1 SGHTA and CDR2 FQGNSA. The CDR3 DNA reads TGTGCCAGCAGCTCGGGACAGCTTAACACTGAAGCTTTCTTT. Translating it yields CASSSGQLNTEAFF.

The chain joins TRBV29-1 to TRBJ2-1; TRBD2 agrees at 8 bases. Germline V gives CDR1 SQVTM, CDR2 ANQGSEA. This CDR3 comprises 13 residues. V lost 6 bases, J lost 0 bases, and 1 base stayed unmatched. The CDR3 spells CSVAGGSYNEQFF. CDR3 sequence (DNA): TGCAGCGTGGCGGGAGGCTCCTACAATGAGCAGTTCTTC.

This clonotype has a count of ten or more. Here the CDR3 reads CASSRQGARGEQFF. The CDR3 nucleotides are TGTGCCAGCAGCAGACAGGGGGCAAGGGGTGAGCAGTTCTTC. This rearrangement joins TRBV6-1 to TRBJ2-1; 10 nucleotides match TRBD1. Germline V gene sequence: CDR1 MNHNS, CDR2 SASEGT. The V segment lost 6 bases and the J segment 9 bases; nucleotides outside the gene matches: 8. CDR3 length: 14 amino acids.

This clonotype was counted at least ten times. This sequence joins TRBV11-2 and TRBJ2-7, with a tentative D call TRBD2 (5 bases). V was trimmed by 4 bases and J by 3 bases, leaving 13 bases between them. Germline assignment: CDR1 SGHAT and CDR2 FQNNGV. The CDR3 spans 14 residues. The CDR3 is CASSSLRGSYEQYF. DNA of the CDR3: TGTGCCAGCAGCTCTCTACGGGGAAGCTACGAGCAGTACTTC.

This clonotype has at least ten counts. The rearrangement links TRBV7-2 to TRBJ1-2, with a possible D match to TRBD1 (5 bases). V was trimmed by 5 bases and J by 3 bases, leaving 16 bases between them. The CDR3 sequence is 15 residues long. CDR1 and CDR2 from the germline V gene are SGHTA and FQGNSA. The CDR3 reads CASSRDGVGDYGYTF. The CDR3 coding sequence is TGTGCCAGCAGCCGAGACGGGGTGGGGGACTATGGCTACACCTTC.

In the case of this clonotype: A read error may explain this, as a much larger clone is one base away. The CDR3 nucleotides are TGTGCCACCACCAGCGGTCGGCAGGGTGTCTACACCTTC. Its protein is CATTSGRQGVYTF. J is TRBJ1-2 and V is TRBV15, with D possibly being TRBD1 (5 bases). The germline V and J ends were trimmed by 7 bases and 10 bases, with 19 bases remaining between them. CDR3 size: 13 residues. CDR1 is LNHNV, CDR2 YYDKDF, per germline (reference sequence). Drawing the rest from reference TRBV15 and TRBJ1-2, the complete variable domain is DAMVIQNPRYQVTQFGKPVTLSCSQTLNHNVMYWYQQKSSQAPKLLFHYYDKDFNNEADTPDNFQSRRPNTSFCFLDIRSPGLGDTAMYLCATTSGRQGVYTFGSGTRLTVV.

This clonotype occurred a few times. The V call is TRBV12-5, the J call TRBJ2-1; 9 nucleotides agree with TRBD1. With V trimmed by 7 bases and J by 2 bases, 6 bases remained unmatched. Germline V gene data show CDR1 as LGHNT and CDR2 as FRNRAP. CDR3 length: 15 amino acids. CDR3 protein: CASALDRGAYNEQFF. CDR3 in DNA: TGTGCTAGTGCCTTGGACAGGGGAGCCTACAATGAGCAGTTCTTC.

This clonotype has ten or more counts. The genes are TRBV7-8 and TRBJ1-3; D is possibly TRBD1 (6 bases). In germline, CDR1 is SGHVS, CDR2 FQNEAQ. V dropped 4 bases and J dropped 8 bases, with 15 bases sitting between them. The CDR3 extends over 14 amino acids. CDR3 coding DNA: TGTGCCAGCAGCTCACAGGGAGCTGCGGACACCATATATTTT. Translation gives CASSSQGAADTIYF.

CDR3 loop: CASSGTGLGYTF. CDR3 coding DNA: TGTGCCAGCAGTGGGACAGGACTAGGCTACACCTTC. The rearrangement links TRBV28 to TRBJ1-2, with 8 bases aligning to TRBD1. V lost 5 bases and J lost 8; bases outside the gene matches: 4. Germline CDR1 MDHEN, CDR2 SYDVKM. The CDR3 runs 12 residues.

The V gene is TRBV29-1, the J gene TRBJ2-1; D is ambiguous. There are 10 residues in the CDR3. In germline, CDR1 is SQVTM, CDR2 ANQGSEA. Trimming cost V 4 bases and J 8 bases, with 6 bases left between them. CDR3 bases: TGCAGCGTTGCAGGACATGAGCAGTTCTTC. Its protein is CSVAGHEQFF.